Below, 5 T cell receptor beta chains from the same sample are listed, as sequenced in a study of T cell repertoires in cytomegalovirus infection. Their recognized antigens are unknown. MiXCR, applied by TCRdb to the reads, yields one record per CDR3 protein. The sample lists roughly 120,000 distinct CDR3 sequences; around 30% were seen once. Sequencing used CD8+ T cells from cultured PBMCs, obtained from culture after CMV antigen stimulation. Receptor source: a human donor in good health (CMV status not recorded). Some clones in this sample may be carry-over from other donors' samples.

This chain connects TRBV19 to TRBJ2-3; D perhaps matches TRBD2 (6 bases). The CDR3 has 17 amino acids. Germline V lookup: CDR1 LNHDA, CDR2 SQIVND (reference sequence). V lost 4 bases, J lost 11 bases, and 28 bases lay in between. CDR3 in DNA: TGTGCCAGTAGTACACCCGTGACTAGACCCCGACCAGATCGGCAGTATTTT. Translation gives CASSTPVTRPRPDRQYF.

This clonotype was recorded at least ten times. The rearrangement uses TRBV6-5 and TRBJ1-1, with no clear D. The CDR3 runs to 15 residues. The germline V and J ends were trimmed by 0 bases and 3 bases, with 11 bases remaining between them. CDR1 is MNHEY and CDR2 is SVGAGI in the germline V gene. CDR3 sequence: CASSYSRTRDTEAFF. Written as DNA, the CDR3 is TGTGCCAGCAGTTACTCAAGGACGAGGGACACTGAAGCTTTCTTT.

The chain carries TRBV6-5 and TRBJ1-2, with D hard to call. Looked up from germline, CDR1 is MNHEY and CDR2 is SVGAGI. The CDR3 has 16 residues. V was shortened by 6 bases and J by 0 bases, with 17 bases between the two germline ends. The CDR3 nucleotides read TGTGCCAGCAGACAATCCGGGGATTTATCTAACTATGGCTACACCTTC. Its protein is CASRQSGDLSNYGYTF.

V is TRBV10-3 and J is TRBJ2-5, with D tentatively TRBD1 (5 bases). Germline V CDR1 and CDR2: ENHRY, SYGVKD. The CDR3 length is 13 residues. Trimming shortened V by 4 bases and J by 2 bases, and 8 bases separated the two germline ends. The CDR3 DNA is TGTGCCATCAGTGGAGACAGTCAAGAGACCCAGTACTTC. Translated, it gives CAISGDSQETQYF.

The V and J genes are TRBV6-1 and TRBJ2-4; D is undetermined. This CDR3 spans 15 amino acids. Germline lookup yields CDR1 MNHNS and CDR2 SASEGT. Trimming stripped 6 bases from V and 7 bases from J, with 19 bases between. The CDR3 is CASSYLRTAENIQYF. CDR3 nucleotide sequence: TGTGCCAGCAGCTATTTACGGACCGCGGAGAACATTCAGTACTTC.